The clone carrying this T cell receptor (beta chain) was seen more than once but under ten times. Its target is unknown. Described time point: pre-sensitization, week 0. Treatment reported: therapeutic diphenylcyclopropenone sensitization with weekly scalp DPC. These data originate in a study of human T cells and chemical hapten exposure. Broader study findings: There was no change with DPC sensitization in TCRs above 1 in 1000 frequency. It should be noted that donors had alopecia, so their immune response may differ from healthy people's.

The CDR3 runs 16 residues. V was clipped by 2 bases and J by 1 base, with 15 bases between them. Germline-derived CDR1 and CDR2 are MNHEY and SVGEGT. Individual cDNA molecules had unique molecular identifiers attached to them by the library. TCRdb recomputed calls from the RACE reads with MiXCR, one row per CDR3 protein. The sample yields around 250,000 distinct CDR3 sequences, 7.5% to 9% seen once. The V and J genes are TRBV6-2 or TRBV6-3 and TRBJ2-7, with D perhaps matching TRBD2 (6 bases). The sample here was whole blood, taken in connection with sensitization to the hapten diphenylcyclopropenone (DPC). The clonotype was recovered from a woman between 40 and 50 years old with alopecia areata. Some clones in this sample may be carry-over from other donors' samples. In DNA form, the CDR3 reads TGTGCCAGCAGTTACGGAGGGAGAAGGATGTCCTACGAGCAGTACTTC. This codes for CASSYGGRRMSYEQYF.